The clone carrying this T cell receptor (beta chain) was detected many times. The antigen is not known. Unique molecular identifiers were present on the cDNA, and a universal primer site came from template switching. TCRdb processed the 5' RACE reads anew with MiXCR; each CDR3 protein has one entry. The sample carries around 570,000 distinct CDR3 sequences, more than 9% recorded once. The entry originates in a study of identical twins. Study-wide results and limits: Insertions ran lower in abundant cord blood beta clonotypes, though not in memory repertoires.

Germline V gene lookup returns CDR1 SGHRS and CDR2 YFSETQ. Trimming at V came to 0 bases and at J to 7 bases, leaving 10 bases not matched to a gene. CDR3 length: 16 residues. A further study also used this sample, focusing on yellow fever vaccine responses in identical twins.

Sequencing was performed on PBMCs. The chain uses TRBV5-1 and TRBJ2-1; 7 positions agree with TRBD1. The TCR sequence derives from a woman in her late teens or twenties in good health. The CDR3 DNA reads TGCGCCAGCAGCTTGGAGGGGGCGGTAATAAAGAATGAGCAGTTCTTC. Translation gives CASSLEGAVIKNEQFF.